A single T cell receptor beta chain is shown here with its context. The protocol was immunoSEQ multiplex PCR, while the TCRdb copy is restricted to in-frame clones and leaves out a portion. The sample includes some 140,000 clones, 60% to 80% seen only once; the top ten take 9.5% to 13%. The data belong to a study of blood T cell repertoires in COVID-19. CDR1 is SEHNR and CDR2 is FQNEAQ in the germline V gene (reference sequence). Trimming took off 1 base at V and 11 bases at J, with 18 bases between the two ends. The CDR3 extends over 14 amino acids. The source of this sequence is a man in his 60s who had recovered from COVID-19. The chain uses TRBV7-9 and TRBJ2-7, with a tentative D call TRBD1 (6 bases). Source material: peripheral blood. DNA of the CDR3: TGTGCCAGCAGCTTAGAGGGGGTGGGGACACCAAAGTACTTC. As protein: CASSLEGVGTPKYF.